Here is one TCR beta chain with its context. This CDR3 region has 13 residues. V lost 5 bases to trimming and J lost 7 bases; unmatched junction nucleotides: 8. Germline V gene data show CDR1 as SGDLS and CDR2 as YYNGEE. Researchers ran the PCR with 60 Vbeta and 13 Jbeta primers. TCRdb's table, derived via immunoSEQ multiplex PCR, lists solely in-frame clones and lacks some. The profile shows 150,000 to 200,000 clones, 60% to 80% of them singletons. This sample stems from a study of cytomegalovirus exposure and HLA in healthy donors. Specimen: PBMCs. This clonotype was sampled from a man aged 50-60 years in good health and CMV-seropositive. The V gene is TRBV9, the J gene TRBJ2-7, with 8 bases aligning to TRBD1. The CDR3 DNA is TGTGCCAGCAGTCAGACAGGGGTAGGGGAGCAGTACTTC. Translating gives CASSQTGVGEQYF.